Below, 31 T cell receptor beta chains from the same sample are listed, as sequenced in a study of blood T cell repertoires in COVID-19. TCRdb keeps only in-frame clones here, not all; method: immunoSEQ multiplex PCR. Of 70,000 to 80,000 clones detected, about nine tenths appear once; the ten largest clones hold under 20%. Sequencing input: peripheral blood. The source is a man aged 80 or over in a cohort sampled during active COVID-19.

The sample holds one count of this clone. This chain links TRBV21-1 with TRBJ1-5; the table calls TRBD1, which could not be checked here. TRBV21-1 is recorded as a pseudogene. The CDR3 length is 19 residues. Here the CDR3 reads CASSKALDRGGWGNQPQHF. In DNA, the CDR3 is TGTGCCAGCAGCAAAGCCCTGGACAGGGGAGGGTGGGGAAATCAGCCCCAGCATTTT.

The chain carries TRBV5-1 and TRBJ1-2, with D possibly matching TRBD1 (6 bases). V gave up 7 bases and J gave up 4 bases, with 17 bases separating them. The length of the CDR3 is 14 residues. The germline CDR1 and CDR2 sequences are SGHRS and YFSETQ. CDR3 residues: CASRGGVDSYGYTF. CDR3 coding DNA: TGCGCCAGCCGAGGGGGGGTTGATAGCTATGGCTACACCTTC.

J is TRBJ1-5 and V is TRBV7-2; possible D gene TRBD1, 5 bases. This CDR3 has 14 amino acids. Germline CDR1 and CDR2: SGHTA and FQGNSA. The V end was cut by 5 bases, the J end by 6 bases, with 14 bases between. The CDR3 here is CASSLGGIRQPQHF. CDR3 sequence (DNA): TGTGCCAGCAGCCTGGGGGGGATACGTCAGCCCCAGCATTTT.

The chain combines TRBV6-2 or TRBV6-3 with TRBJ2-7; the D is unclear. The V gene lost 6 bases and the J gene lost 6 bases, with 12 bases spanning the gap. This CDR3 contains 12 residues. CDR1 is MNHEY and CDR2 is SVGEGT in the germline V gene. CDR3 nucleotides: TGTGCCAGCAGCAAACACATTCCCGAGCAGTACTTC. It codes for CASSKHIPEQYF.

The chain joins TRBV11-3 to TRBJ2-7; D unresolved. CDR3 length equals 10 residues. The V end was cut by 5 bases, the J end by 4 bases, with 3 bases between. Germline-derived CDR1 and CDR2 are SGHNT and YENEEA. The CDR3 DNA sequence: TGTGCCAGCAGCCCTTACGAGCAGTACTTC. The encoded protein is CASSPYEQYF.

The chain combines TRBV5-8 with TRBJ2-5; D remains unclear. The CDR3 consists of 11 residues. Germline assignment: CDR1 SGHTS and CDR2 YDEGEE. Trimming shortened V by 1 base and J by 9 bases, and 7 bases separated the two germline ends. The CDR3 bases are TGTGCCAGCAGCTTGACTAACCCCCAGTACTTC. Residues: CASSLTNPQYF.

This chain connects TRBV7-6 to TRBJ2-2, with 7 bases fitting TRBD1. V shed 6 bases and J 6 bases; nucleotides not matched to a gene: 4. This CDR3 contains 13 residues. The germline V gene encodes CDR1 SGHVS and CDR2 FNYEAQ. DNA of the CDR3: TGTGCCAGCAGATCAACAGGGGCCGGGGAGCTGTTTTTT. Amino acid sequence: CASRSTGAGELFF.

The chain couples TRBV5-4 to TRBJ2-1; a possible D gene is TRBD1 (5 bases). This CDR3 has 13 amino acids. Germline CDR1 reads SGHNT; CDR2 reads YYREEE (reference sequence). Trimming took 4 bases from V and 5 from J, leaving 10 bases between them. This chain's CDR3 is CASSRRQNNEQFF. CDR3 in DNA: TGTGCCAGCAGCCGCCGACAGAACAATGAGCAGTTCTTC.

This clone has just one count. V usage is TRBV6-5 and J usage is TRBJ1-3; D is ambiguous. Trimming left V 5 bases short and J 0 bases short, with 8 bases between. Germline CDR1 reads MNHEY; CDR2 reads SVGAGI. The CDR3 covers 14 residues. CDR3 protein: CASSPGYSGNTIYF. The CDR3 nucleotides are TGTGCCAGCAGTCCAGGCTACTCTGGAAACACCATATATTTT.

This clone was recorded a few times. The genes are TRBV28 and TRBJ1-5; TRBD1 matches 7 bases. The germline gives CDR1 MDHEN, CDR2 SYDVKM. The CDR3 has 13 residues. Germline trimming cut 9 bases from V and 9 bases from J; bases unmatched to any gene: 11. CDR3 sequence reads: CASQTGALGPQHF. The CDR3 DNA is TGTGCCAGTCAAACAGGGGCTTTGGGGCCCCAGCATTTT.

This clone was detected only once. The same CDR3 arises from other DNA sequences in this sample as well. This chain uses TRBV6-5 with TRBJ1-3; 7 positions agree with TRBD1. V trimming: 2 bases; J trimming: 4 bases; junction bases outside the gene matches: 5. This CDR3 spans 15 amino acids. CDR1 and CDR2 (germline): MNHEY, SVGAGI. The CDR3 DNA sequence: TGTGCCAGCAGTTACAACCGGGACAGAGGAAACACCATATATTTT. Residues: CASSYNRDRGNTIYF.

This sequence joins TRBV5-6 and TRBJ2-2; 8 nucleotides match TRBD1. The V gene's germline CDR1 is SGHDT and CDR2 YYEEEE. After removal of 2 bases from V and 8 bases from J, the junction contained 5 bases not matched to a gene. CDR3 length: 14 residues. The CDR3 here is CASSFQGASGELFF. The CDR3 nucleotides are TGTGCCAGCAGCTTTCAGGGGGCGTCGGGGGAGCTGTTTTTT.

J is TRBJ1-3 and V is TRBV5-1; 9 nucleotides match TRBD1. The J segment lost 0 bases and the V segment lost 3 bases, leaving 10 bases of the junction unmatched. CDR3 length: 18 residues. CDR1 and CDR2 (germline): SGHRS, YFSETQ. CDR3 in DNA: TGCGCCAGCAGCTCGGACCCGGGACAGGGCATCTCTGGAAACACCATATATTTT. This sequence encodes CASSSDPGQGISGNTIYF.

As DNA, the CDR3 is TGTGCCAGCAGGTATAGCGGGGGAGCCTACAATGAGCAGTTCTTC. Its protein product is CASRYSGGAYNEQFF. The chain combines TRBV3-1 (or the pseudogene TRBV3-2) with TRBJ2-1, with 9 bases that match TRBD2. Germline V gene sequence: CDR1 LGHDT, CDR2 YNNKEL (reference sequence). The junction had 5 bases not matched to a gene; V was cut back by 6 bases and J by 2 bases. CDR3 length equals 15 residues.

The V and J genes are TRBV6-5 and TRBJ2-3; D is perhaps TRBD2 (7 bases). Germline V gene data show CDR1 as MNHEY and CDR2 as SVGAGI. The CDR3 spans 14 residues. Trimming took 7 bases from V and 0 from J, leaving 11 bases between them. The CDR3: CASKGGVSTDTQYF. The DNA of the CDR3 is TGTGCCAGCAAGGGGGGGGTTAGCACAGATACGCAGTATTTT.

This clone was observed a single time. This chain connects TRBV19 to TRBJ1-4; TRBD1 agrees at 8 bases. The CDR3 contains 15 residues. In germline, CDR1 is LNHDA, CDR2 SQIVND (reference sequence). V was clipped by 1 base and J by 7 bases; unmatched bases: 5. Here the CDR3 reads CASSIVGTGGEKLFF. As DNA, the CDR3 is TGTGCCAGTAGTATAGTAGGGACAGGTGGTGAAAAACTGTTTTTT. The variable domain in full, with the rest retrieved from reference TRBV19 and TRBJ1-4, is DGGITQSPKYLFRKEGQNVTLSCEQNLNHDAMYWYRQDPGQGLRLIYYSQIVNDFQKGDIAEGYSVSREKKESFPLTVTSAQKNPTAFYLCASSIVGTGGEKLFFGSGTQLSVL.

This clone was seen more than once but under ten times. The chain uses TRBV6-5 and TRBJ2-7; 10 nucleotides match TRBD1. Unmatched junction bases numbered 9, after V lost 5 bases and J lost 5 bases. The CDR3 has 15 residues. From germline, CDR1 is MNHEY and CDR2 SVGAGI. In nucleotides, the CDR3 is TGTGCCAGCAGTCTCTTGGACAGGGGGTGGAACGAGCAGTACTTC. Protein product: CASSLLDRGWNEQYF.

The J gene is TRBJ1-5, the V gene TRBV24-1; D may be TRBD1 (6 bases). The CDR3 has 14 residues. V dropped 9 bases and J dropped 0 bases, with 11 bases sitting between them. Germline V gene lookup returns CDR1 KGHDR and CDR2 SFDVKD. The CDR3 DNA sequence: TGTGCCACCCAGACAGGATCTAGCAATCAGCCCCAGCATTTT. Amino acids: CATQTGSSNQPQHF.

The rearrangement joins TRBV7-2 to TRBJ2-2, with TRBD2 identical over 12 bases. The germline gives CDR1 SGHTA, CDR2 FQGNSA. The trim removed 5 bases at V and 5 bases at J, leaving 6 bases unmatched. The CDR3 contains 16 residues. The CDR3 sequence: CASSPASGGATGELFF. CDR3 in DNA: TGTGCCAGCAGCCCTGCTAGCGGGGGGGCAACCGGGGAGCTGTTTTTT. The entire variable domain, with the rest obtained from reference TRBV7-2 and TRBJ2-2, is as follows: GAGVSQSPSNKVTEKGKDVELRCDPISGHTALYWYRQSLGQGLEFLIYFQGNSAPDKSGLPSDRFSAERTGGSVSTLTIQRTQQEDSAVYLCASSPASGGATGELFFGEGSRLTVL.

The V call is TRBV3-1 (or the pseudogene TRBV3-2), the J call TRBJ1-6, with D uncertain. V lost 0 bases and J 10 bases, leaving 7 bases between the germline ends. Germline-derived CDR1 and CDR2 are LGHDT and YNNKEL (reference sequence). There are 13 residues in the CDR3. This CDR3 reads CASSQELRSPLHF. The CDR3 coding sequence is TGTGCCAGCAGCCAAGAATTGAGATCACCCCTCCACTTT.

Only one count was recorded for this clone. V and J are TRBV2 and TRBJ2-7; tentative D call: TRBD2 (5 bases). Germline CDR1 reads SNHLY; CDR2 reads FYNNEI. Trimming removed 6 bases from V and 2 bases from J, with 11 bases in between. CDR3 length: 13 amino acids. CDR3 nucleotide sequence: TGTGCCAGCAGGGCCGGGGAAACCTACGAGCAGTACGTC. Protein product: CASRAGETYEQYV.

This rearrangement joins TRBV5-1 to TRBJ2-5, with a possible D match to TRBD2 (6 bases). V lost 4 bases, J lost 5 bases, and 21 bases lay in between. Germline CDR1 is SGHRS and CDR2 is YFSETQ. The CDR3 runs 16 residues. The CDR3 protein is CASSLGNRARGETQYF. The CDR3 nucleotides are TGCGCCAGCAGCCTGGGGAACCGGGCCCGGGGGGAGACCCAGTACTTC.

The V gene is TRBV11-2, the J gene TRBJ2-7, with D maybe TRBD2 (5 bases). Trimming pared 5 bases from V and 2 bases from J, leaving 13 bases between. The CDR3 totals 14 residues. The germline CDR1 and CDR2 sequences are SGHAT and FQNNGV. The DNA of the CDR3 is TGTGCCAGCAGCCTAGTACGGGGAACCTACGAGCAGTACGTC. It translates to CASSLVRGTYEQYV.

This chain uses TRBV10-3 with TRBJ2-1; 14 bases are a match to TRBD2. This CDR3 has 17 amino acids. Trimming at V came to 6 bases and at J to 4 bases, leaving 8 bases not matched to a gene. Germline assignment: CDR1 ENHRY and CDR2 SYGVKD. The CDR3 spells CAISPGLAGEMYNEQFF. DNA of the CDR3: TGTGCCATCAGCCCGGGACTAGCGGGGGAGATGTACAATGAGCAGTTCTTC.

The chain employs TRBV7-2 and TRBJ2-3; D is ambiguous. CDR3 length: 14 amino acids. V lost 5 bases, J lost 1 base, and 10 bases lay in between. Germline-derived CDR1 and CDR2 are SGHTA and FQGNSA. The CDR3 region is CASSPMAGTDTQYF. CDR3 DNA: TGTGCCAGCAGCCCGATGGCCGGCACAGATACGCAGTATTTT.

This clone was picked up a small number of times. This rearrangement joins TRBV6-5 to TRBJ1-2, with TRBD1 matching 7 bases. The CDR3 loop spans 16 amino acids. With 1 base clipped from V and 4 bases from J, the junction kept 9 bases outside the gene matches. CDR1 and CDR2 (germline): MNHEY, SVGAGI. CDR3 DNA sequence: TGTGCCAGCAGTTACTTCCCCTCCGGGACAGTCTATGGCTACACCTTC. This translates into CASSYFPSGTVYGYTF.

The V gene is TRBV27, the J gene TRBJ2-5; 11 bases line up with TRBD2. Unmatched junction bases numbered 14, after V lost 9 bases and J lost 5 bases. Germline V gene sequence: CDR1 MNHEY, CDR2 SMNVEV (reference sequence). The CDR3 sequence is 16 residues long. CDR3 nucleotides: TGTGCCAGGTATCCGAGGGTTAGCGGGGGGGCTGAGACCCAGTACTTC. It specifies CARYPRVSGGAETQYF.

The chain combines TRBV5-4 with TRBJ1-5; TRBD1 is a possible D gene (6 bases). The ends were cut back, 0 bases at V and 6 bases at J, with 10 bases in the middle. Germline values: CDR1 SGHNT, CDR2 YYREEE (reference sequence). This CDR3 has 14 amino acids. The CDR3 sequence is CASSLEGGAQPQHF. The CDR3 coding sequence is TGTGCCAGCAGCTTGGAAGGGGGAGCTCAGCCCCAGCATTTT.

The V gene is TRBV19, the J gene TRBJ1-3, with a possible D match to TRBD1 (6 bases). Germline assignment: CDR1 LNHDA and CDR2 SQIVND (reference sequence). The ends were cut back, 10 bases at V and 0 bases at J, with 22 bases in the middle. The CDR3 extends over 17 amino acids. CDR3 nucleotides: TGTGCCACCGAACCCCTTGGGGGCAGGGGCTCTGGAAACACCATATATTTT. Protein product: CATEPLGGRGSGNTIYF.

The CDR3 sequence is CGLRREQGNSPLHF. DNA of the CDR3: TGTGGATTAAGGCGGGAGCAGGGTAATTCACCCCTCCACTTT. The chain carries TRBV21-1 and TRBJ1-6. TRBV21-1 is classified as a pseudogene. The CDR3 extends over 14 amino acids.

The chain combines TRBV4-1 with TRBJ1-2; 9 nucleotides agree with TRBD1. Germline assignment: CDR1 MGHRA and CDR2 YSYEKL. CDR3 length: 15 amino acids. With 2 bases clipped from V and 4 bases from J, the junction kept 5 bases outside the gene matches. CDR3 bases: TGCGCCAGCAGCCAAAGGACAGGGGTGGCCTATGGCTACACCTTC. Amino acids: CASSQRTGVAYGYTF.